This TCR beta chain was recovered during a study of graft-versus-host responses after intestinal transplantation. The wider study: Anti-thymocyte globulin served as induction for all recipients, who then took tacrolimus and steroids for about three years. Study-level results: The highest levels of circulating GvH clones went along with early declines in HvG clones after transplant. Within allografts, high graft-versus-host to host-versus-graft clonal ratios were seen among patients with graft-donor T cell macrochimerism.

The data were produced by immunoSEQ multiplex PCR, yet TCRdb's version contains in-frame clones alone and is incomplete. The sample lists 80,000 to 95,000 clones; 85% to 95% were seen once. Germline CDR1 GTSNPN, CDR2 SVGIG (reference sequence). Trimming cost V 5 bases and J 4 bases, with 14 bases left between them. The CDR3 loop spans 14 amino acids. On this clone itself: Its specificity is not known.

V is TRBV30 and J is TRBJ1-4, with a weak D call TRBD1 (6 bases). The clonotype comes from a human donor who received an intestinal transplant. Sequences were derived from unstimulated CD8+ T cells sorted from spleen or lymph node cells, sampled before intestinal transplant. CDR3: CAWGDGTINEKLFF. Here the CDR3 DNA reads TGTGCCTGGGGGGACGGGACAATTAATGAAAAACTGTTTTTT.